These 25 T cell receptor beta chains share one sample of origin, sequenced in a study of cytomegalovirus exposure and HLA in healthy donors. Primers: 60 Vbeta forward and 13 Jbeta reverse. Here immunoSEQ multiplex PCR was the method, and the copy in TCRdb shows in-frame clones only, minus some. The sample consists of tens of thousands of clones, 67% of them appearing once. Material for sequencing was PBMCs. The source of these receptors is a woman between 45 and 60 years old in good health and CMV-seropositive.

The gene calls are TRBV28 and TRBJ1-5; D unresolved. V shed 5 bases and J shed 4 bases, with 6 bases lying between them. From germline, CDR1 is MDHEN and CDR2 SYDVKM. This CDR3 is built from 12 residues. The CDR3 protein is CASSVFNQPQHF. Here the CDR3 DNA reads TGTGCCAGCAGTGTCTTTAATCAGCCCCAGCATTTT.

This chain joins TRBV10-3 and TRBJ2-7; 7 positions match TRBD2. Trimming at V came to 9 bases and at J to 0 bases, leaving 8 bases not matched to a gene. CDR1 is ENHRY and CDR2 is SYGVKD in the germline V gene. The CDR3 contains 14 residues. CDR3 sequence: CAISTGGGSYEQYF. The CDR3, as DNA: TGTGCCATAAGCACGGGCGGGGGCTCCTACGAGCAGTACTTC.

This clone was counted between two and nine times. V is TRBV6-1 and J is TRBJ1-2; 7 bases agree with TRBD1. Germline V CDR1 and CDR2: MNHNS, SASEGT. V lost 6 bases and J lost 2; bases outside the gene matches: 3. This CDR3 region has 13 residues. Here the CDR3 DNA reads TGTGCCAGCAGCATGACAGGGAACTATGGCTACACCTTC. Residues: CASSMTGNYGYTF.

The CDR3, as DNA: TGTGCCAGCAGGGCTGCCTCGGACAGGGGGATCAATGAGCAGTTCTTC. Translation gives CASRAASDRGINEQFF. The chain has TRBV7-9 and TRBJ2-1, with TRBD1 identical over 10 bases. This CDR3 spans 16 amino acids. The germline V gene has CDR1 SEHNR and CDR2 FQNEAQ (reference sequence). V lost 6 bases, J lost 6 bases, and 11 bases stayed unmatched.

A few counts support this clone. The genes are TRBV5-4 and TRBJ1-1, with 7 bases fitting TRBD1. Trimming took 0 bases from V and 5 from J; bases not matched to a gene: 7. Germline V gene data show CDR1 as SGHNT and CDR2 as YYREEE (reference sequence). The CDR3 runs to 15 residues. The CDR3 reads CASSLAEGAKTEAFF. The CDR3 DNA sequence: TGTGCCAGCAGCTTGGCCGAGGGGGCCAAAACTGAAGCTTTCTTT.

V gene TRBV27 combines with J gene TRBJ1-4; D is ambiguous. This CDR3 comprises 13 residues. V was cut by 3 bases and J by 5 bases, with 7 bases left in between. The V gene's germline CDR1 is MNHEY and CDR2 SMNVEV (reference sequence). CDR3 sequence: CASSLRPNEKLFF. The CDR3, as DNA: TGTGCCAGCAGTTTGCGGCCAAATGAAAAACTGTTTTTT.

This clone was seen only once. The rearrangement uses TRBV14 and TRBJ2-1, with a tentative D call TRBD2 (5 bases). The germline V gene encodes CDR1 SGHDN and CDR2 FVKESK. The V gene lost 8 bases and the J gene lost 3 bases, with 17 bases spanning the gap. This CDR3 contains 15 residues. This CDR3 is CASGKGARFYNEQFF. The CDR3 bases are TGTGCCAGCGGAAAGGGAGCCAGGTTCTACAATGAGCAGTTCTTC.

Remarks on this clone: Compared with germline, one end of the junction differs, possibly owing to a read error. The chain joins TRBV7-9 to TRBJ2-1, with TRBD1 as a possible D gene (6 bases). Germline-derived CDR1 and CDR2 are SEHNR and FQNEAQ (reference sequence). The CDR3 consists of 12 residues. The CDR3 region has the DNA TGTTCCAGCAGCTTACAGGGAAATGAGCAGTTCTTC. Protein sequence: CSSSLQGNEQFF.

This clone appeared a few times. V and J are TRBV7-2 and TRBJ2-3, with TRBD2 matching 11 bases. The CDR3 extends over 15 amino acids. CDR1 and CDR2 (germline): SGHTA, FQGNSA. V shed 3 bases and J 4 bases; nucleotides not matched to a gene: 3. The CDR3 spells CASSFLSGGADTQYF. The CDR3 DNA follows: TGTGCCAGCAGCTTCCTTAGCGGGGGGGCAGATACGCAGTATTTT.

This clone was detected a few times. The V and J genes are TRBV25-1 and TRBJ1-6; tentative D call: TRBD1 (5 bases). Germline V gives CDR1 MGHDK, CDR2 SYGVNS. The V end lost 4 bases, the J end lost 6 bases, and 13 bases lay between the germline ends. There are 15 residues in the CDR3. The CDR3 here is CASSARTGGNSPLHF. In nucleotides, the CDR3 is TGTGCCAGCAGTGCCCGCACCGGGGGTAATTCACCCCTCCACTTT.

CDR3 sequence reads: CASSFGTSEQFF. CDR3 DNA sequence: TGCGCCAGCAGCTTTGGTACATCTGAGCAGTTCTTC. V gene TRBV5-1 combines with J gene TRBJ2-1, with D uncertain. Trimming shortened V by 2 bases and J by 9 bases, and 9 bases separated the two germline ends. The CDR3 is 12 residues long. CDR1 SGHRS and CDR2 YFSETQ come from the germline V gene.

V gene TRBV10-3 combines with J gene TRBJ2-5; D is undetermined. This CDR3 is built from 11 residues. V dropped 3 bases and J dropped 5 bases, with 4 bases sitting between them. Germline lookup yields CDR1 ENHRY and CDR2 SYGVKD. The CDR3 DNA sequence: TGTGCCATCAGTGACCGGGAGACCCAGTACTTC. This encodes CAISDRETQYF.

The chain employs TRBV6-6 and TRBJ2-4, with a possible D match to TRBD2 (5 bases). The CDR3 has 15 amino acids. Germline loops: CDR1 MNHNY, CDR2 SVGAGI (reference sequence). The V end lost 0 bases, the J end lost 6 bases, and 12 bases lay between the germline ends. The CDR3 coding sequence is TGTGCCAGCAGTTACTCTCGGGGTGACGGAAACATTCAGTACTTC. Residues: CASSYSRGDGNIQYF.

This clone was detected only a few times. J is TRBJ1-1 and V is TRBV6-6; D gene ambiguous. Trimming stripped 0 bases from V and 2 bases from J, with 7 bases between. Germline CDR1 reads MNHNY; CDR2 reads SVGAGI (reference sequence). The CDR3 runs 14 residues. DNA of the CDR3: TGTGCCAGCAGTTACTCCCTAGAAAACACTGAAGCTTTCTTT. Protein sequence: CASSYSLENTEAFF.

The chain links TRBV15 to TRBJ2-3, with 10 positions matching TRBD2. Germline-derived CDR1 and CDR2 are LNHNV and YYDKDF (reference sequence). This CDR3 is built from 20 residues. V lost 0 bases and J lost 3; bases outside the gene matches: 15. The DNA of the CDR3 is TGTGCCACCAGCAGAGATGAGCGGGGGGGCAACCGGGGTGGTACAGATACGCAGTATTTT. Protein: CATSRDERGGNRGGTDTQYF.

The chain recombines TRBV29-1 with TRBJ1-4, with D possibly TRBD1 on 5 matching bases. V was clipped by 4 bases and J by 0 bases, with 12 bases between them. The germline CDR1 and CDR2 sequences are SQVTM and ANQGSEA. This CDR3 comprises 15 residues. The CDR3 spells CSVGADSSTNEKLFF. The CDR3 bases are TGCAGCGTTGGGGCAGACAGCTCAACTAATGAAAAACTGTTTTTT.

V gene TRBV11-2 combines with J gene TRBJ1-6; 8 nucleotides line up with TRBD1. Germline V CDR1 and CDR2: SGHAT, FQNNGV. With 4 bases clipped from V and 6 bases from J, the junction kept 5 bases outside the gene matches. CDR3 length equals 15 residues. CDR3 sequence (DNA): TGTGCCAGCAGCTCCACAGGGGGAGGTAATTCACCCCTCCACTTT. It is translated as CASSSTGGGNSPLHF.

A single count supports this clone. The CDR3: CASSTREEAFF. In DNA, the CDR3 is TGTGCCAGCAGCACCAGGGAAGAAGCTTTCTTT. The V gene is TRBV7-9, the J gene TRBJ1-1; TRBD1 is a possible D gene (5 bases). This CDR3 is built from 11 residues. Germline CDR1 reads SEHNR; CDR2 reads FQNEAQ (reference sequence). V dropped 5 bases and J dropped 8 bases, with 9 bases sitting between them.

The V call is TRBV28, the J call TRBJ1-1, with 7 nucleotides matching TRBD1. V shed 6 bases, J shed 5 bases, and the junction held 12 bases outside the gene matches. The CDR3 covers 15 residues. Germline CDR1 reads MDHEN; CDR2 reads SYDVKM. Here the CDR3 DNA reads TGTGCCAGCAGGGGGGGACAGTACCTGAGGACTGAAGCTTTCTTT. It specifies CASRGGQYLRTEAFF.

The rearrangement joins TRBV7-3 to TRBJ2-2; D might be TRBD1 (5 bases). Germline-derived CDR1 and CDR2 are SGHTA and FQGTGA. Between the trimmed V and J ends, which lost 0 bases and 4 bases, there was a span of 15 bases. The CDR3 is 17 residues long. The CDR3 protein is CASSLTETAWGTGELFF. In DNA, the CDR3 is TGTGCCAGCAGCTTAACGGAGACAGCCTGGGGCACCGGGGAGCTGTTTTTT.

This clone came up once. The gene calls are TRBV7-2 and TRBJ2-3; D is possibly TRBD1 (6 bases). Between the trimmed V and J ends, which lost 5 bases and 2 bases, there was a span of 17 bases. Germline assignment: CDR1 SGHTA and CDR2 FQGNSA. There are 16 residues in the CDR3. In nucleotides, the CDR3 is TGTGCCAGCAGCCCTCCAGGACAGCCCCACACAGATACGCAGTATTTT. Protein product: CASSPPGQPHTDTQYF. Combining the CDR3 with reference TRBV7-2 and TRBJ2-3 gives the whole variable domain GAGVSQSPSNKVTEKGKDVELRCDPISGHTALYWYRQSLGQGLEFLIYFQGNSAPDKSGLPSDRFSAERTGGSVSTLTIQRTQQEDSAVYLCASSPPGQPHTDTQYFGPGTRLTVL.

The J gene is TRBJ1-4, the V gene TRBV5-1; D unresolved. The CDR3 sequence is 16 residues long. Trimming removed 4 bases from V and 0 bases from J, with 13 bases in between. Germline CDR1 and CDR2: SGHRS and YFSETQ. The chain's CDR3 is CASSASYSSTNEKLFF. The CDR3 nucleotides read TGCGCCAGCAGCGCCTCTTACAGCTCAACTAATGAAAAACTGTTTTTT.

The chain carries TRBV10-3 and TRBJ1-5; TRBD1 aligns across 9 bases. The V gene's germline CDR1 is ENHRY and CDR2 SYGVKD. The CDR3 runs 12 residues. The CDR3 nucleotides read TGTGGGACAGGGGCTTCCAATCAGCCCCAGCATTTT. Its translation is CGTGASNQPQHF.

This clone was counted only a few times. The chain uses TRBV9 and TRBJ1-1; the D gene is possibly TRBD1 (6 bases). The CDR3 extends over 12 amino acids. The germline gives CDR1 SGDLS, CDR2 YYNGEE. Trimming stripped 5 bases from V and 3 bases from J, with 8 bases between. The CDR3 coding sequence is TGTGCCAGCAGAGAGGGGGACACTGAAGCTTTCTTT. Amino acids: CASREGDTEAFF.

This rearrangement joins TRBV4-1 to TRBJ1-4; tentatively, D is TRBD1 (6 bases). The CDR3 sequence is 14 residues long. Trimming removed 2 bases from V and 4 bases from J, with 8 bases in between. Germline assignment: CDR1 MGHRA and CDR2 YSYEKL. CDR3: CASSQNRDNEKLFF. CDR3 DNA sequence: TGCGCCAGCAGCCAAAACAGGGATAATGAAAAACTGTTTTTT.